These 10 T cell receptor beta chains were sequenced from one sample in a study of blood T cell repertoires in COVID-19. Profiling relied on immunoSEQ multiplex PCR, and the TCRdb table lists in-frame clones only, not all of them. The repertoire has approximately 69,000 clones, more than 60% of them found once; the top ten carry around 21%. Sequencing input: peripheral blood. All receptors come from a man in his sixties with acute or convalescent COVID-19.

The table lists this clone with a count of one. The gene calls are TRBV18 and TRBJ2-5, with D perhaps matching TRBD2 (6 bases). Germline CDR1 is KGHSH and CDR2 is LQKENI. This CDR3 is built from 16 residues. Trimming took 6 bases from V and 7 from J, leaving 24 bases between them. The CDR3 coding sequence is TGTGCCAGCTCGACCCAAAACCGGGACCAGGGAGGGACCCAGTACTTC. This gives the protein CASSTQNRDQGGTQYF.

J is TRBJ1-1 and V is TRBV5-1; possibly TRBD1 for D (5 bases). Deletions cut 0 bases from V and 1 base from J, with 10 bases between. This CDR3 has 15 amino acids. CDR1 is SGHRS, CDR2 YFSETQ, per germline. CDR3 loop: CASSLATGENTEAFF. As DNA, the CDR3 is TGCGCCAGCAGCTTGGCGACGGGGGAGAACACTGAAGCTTTCTTT.

The V call is TRBV29-1, the J call TRBJ1-2; perhaps TRBD1 as D (6 bases). From germline, CDR1 is SQVTM and CDR2 ANQGSEA. This CDR3 has 14 amino acids. Trimming took 0 bases from V and 4 from J, leaving 12 bases between them. The CDR3 spells CSVEERDTRYGYTF. Written as DNA, the CDR3 is TGCAGCGTTGAAGAACGGGACACCCGCTATGGCTACACCTTC.

The J gene is TRBJ1-3, the V gene TRBV9; D uncertain. The V and J ends lost 0 bases and 0 bases respectively, with 10 bases between them. This CDR3 contains 16 residues. Per germline, CDR1 SGDLS and CDR2 YYNGEE. CDR3 region: CASSVAEEFSGNTIYF. Here the CDR3 DNA reads TGTGCCAGCAGCGTAGCGGAGGAATTCTCTGGAAACACCATATATTTT.

This sequence joins TRBV6-5 and TRBJ1-1; perhaps TRBD1 as D (5 bases). The V gene's germline CDR1 is MNHEY and CDR2 SVGAGI. The CDR3 covers 12 residues. The germline V and J ends were trimmed by 2 bases and 10 bases, with 11 bases remaining between them. CDR3 sequence reads: CASSYPGESAFF. CDR3 nucleotide sequence: TGTGCCAGCAGTTACCCGGGGGAGTCAGCTTTCTTT.

This clone was seen more than once but under ten times. The CDR3 sequence is CASSSQGGSPLHF. In nucleotides, the CDR3 is TGTGCCAGCAGTTCACAGGGGGGCTCACCCCTCCACTTT. The chain is built from TRBV12-3 or TRBV12-4 and TRBJ1-6; 8 bases map to TRBD1. Losses at the gene ends were 4 bases for V and 10 bases for J; bases not matched to a gene: 3. This CDR3 comprises 13 residues.

The gene calls are TRBV6-5 and TRBJ1-3; 8 nucleotides agree with TRBD1. CDR1 is MNHEY and CDR2 is SVGAGI in the germline V gene. V trimming: 8 bases; J trimming: 6 bases; junction bases outside the gene matches: 3. The CDR3 is 12 amino acids. The CDR3 region has the DNA TGTGCCAGCCAGGGGGCCCAAAACACCATATATTTT. Protein: CASQGAQNTIYF.

This clone was seen only a few times. The rearrangement joins TRBV2 to TRBJ2-7, with TRBD1 matching 10 bases. CDR3 length: 13 amino acids. The germline CDR1 and CDR2 sequences are SNHLY and FYNNEI. V shed 7 bases, J shed 6 bases, and the junction held 6 bases outside the gene matches. The CDR3 here is CASTLGQGIEQYF. In DNA, the CDR3 is TGTGCCAGCACTTTGGGACAGGGGATCGAGCAGTACTTC.

Written as DNA, the CDR3 is TGTGCCAGCAGCTTGAGCGGTGATCAGCCCCAGCATTTT. This translates into CASSLSGDQPQHF. The rearrangement uses TRBV5-8 and TRBJ1-5; no definite D call. The V end lost 1 base, the J end lost 5 bases, and 7 bases lay between the germline ends. The CDR3 contains 13 residues. Germline CDR1 reads SGHTS; CDR2 reads YDEGEE.

This chain joins TRBV27 and TRBJ2-1, with D perhaps TRBD1 (7 bases). Germline values: CDR1 MNHEY, CDR2 SMNVEV (reference sequence). The CDR3 consists of 16 residues. Trimming stripped 2 bases from V and 5 bases from J, with 16 bases between. Here the CDR3 DNA reads TGTGCCAGCAGTTTAGCAGGGGGGCCCCCCCACAATGAGCAGTTCTTC. Encoded protein: CASSLAGGPPHNEQFF.